The present T cell receptor (beta chain) was sequenced within a study of blood T cells in healthy people across ages. The study, taken as a whole, reports: Per million T cells, the diversity of TCR beta decreased roughly linearly as age advanced.

Primed by a sample-barcoded 5' primer and a J-beta primer mix, a second PCR proceeded for roughly 7 to 12 cycles. A tag from a template-switch adaptor with 12 random nucleotides marked each cDNA molecule. Each CDR3 protein is one row after TCRdb ran MiXCR on the 5' RACE reads. The sample carries nearly 1 million distinct CDR3 sequences, roughly half recorded once. Researchers isolated at least 6.5 million PBMCs per sample. From germline, CDR1 is SGHRS and CDR2 YFSETQ. CDR3 length: 14 amino acids. V was shortened by 1 base and J by 4 bases, with 8 bases between the two germline ends. On this clonotype itself: What it binds is unknown.

The clonotype originates from a woman aged 60 to 75 in good health. The chain links TRBV5-1 to TRBJ1-4; tentative D call: TRBD1 (5 bases). Sequenced input: blood. CDR3: CASSLKQDNEKLFF. In DNA form, the CDR3 reads TGCGCCAGCAGCTTGAAACAGGATAATGAAAAACTGTTTTTT.